This T cell receptor beta chain is drawn from a study of graft-versus-host responses after intestinal transplantation. Study at large: Each recipient received a multivisceral, liver-intestinal, or isolated intestinal graft. Recipients uniformly received anti-thymocyte globulin induction, followed by tacrolimus and steroids for around 3 years.

As concerns this clone: No antigen is known for it.

The germline V gene encodes CDR1 MNHEY and CDR2 SVGAGI. The CDR3 has 12 residues. Generated by immunoSEQ multiplex PCR, the TCRdb table keeps only in-frame clones and is missing some. The data show more than 100,000 clones, roughly 96% seen once. The rearrangement joins TRBV6-5 to TRBJ1-4, with D unresolved. The sequencing here drew on unstimulated CD8+ T cells sorted from spleen or lymph node cells, taken before intestinal transplant. The receptor was derived from a human donor who received an intestinal transplant. The CDR3 DNA is TGTGGGCAGGAACGCCGCAATGAAAAACTGTTTTTT. Translation: CGQERRNEKLFF.